At least ten counts were recorded for the clone carrying this T cell receptor (beta chain). CDR1 is DFQATT, CDR2 SNEGSKA, per germline (reference sequence). This CDR3 has 14 residues. Trimming took 6 bases from V and 7 from J, leaving 19 bases between them. Regarding time point: pre-sensitization, week 0. Treatment denoted: therapeutic diphenylcyclopropenone sensitization with weekly scalp DPC. Each donor was an alopecia patient between 18 and 70 years of age who qualified for DPC. Unique molecular identifiers were linked by the library to individual cDNA molecules. TCRdb re-analysed the RACE reads in MiXCR, keeping a single row per CDR3 protein. The table includes about 290,000 distinct CDR3 sequences, 7.7% detected once. The sample belongs to a study of human T cells and chemical hapten exposure.

The clonotype was recovered from a man younger than 35 with alopecia areata. Some clones in this sample may be carry-over from other donors' samples. Sequences were derived from whole blood, sampled in connection with sensitization to the hapten diphenylcyclopropenone (DPC). The genes are TRBV20-1 and TRBJ2-1, with D maybe TRBD1 (5 bases). The DNA for the CDR3 is TGCAGTGCCCGTGGCAGGGAACGTTCAAATGAGCAGTTCTTC. It encodes CSARGRERSNEQFF.